The sequence of this TCR beta chain was determined in a study of early stage breast cancer tumors. Libraries were prepared by immunoSEQ multiplex PCR; TCRdb keeps only in-frame clonotypes and omits some of them. The sample shows some 11,000 clones, under 85% of them seen only once. General observations from the study: Most shared enriched TCRB sequences were commonly generated ones.

The CDR3 is 13 amino acids. In germline, CDR1 is MNHEY, CDR2 SVGAGI. With 6 bases removed from V and 8 bases from J, the gap between germline ends came to 17 bases. A single count supports this clone. Antigen unknown. The J gene is TRBJ2-7, the V gene TRBV6-5; maybe TRBD1 (6 bases). The clonotype was recovered from a person in their 70s with breast cancer. Sequenced: breast tumor tissue. The CDR3 reads CASRQGQRGKQYF. The CDR3 nucleotides are TGTGCCAGCAGACAAGGACAGAGGGGAAAGCAGTACTTC.